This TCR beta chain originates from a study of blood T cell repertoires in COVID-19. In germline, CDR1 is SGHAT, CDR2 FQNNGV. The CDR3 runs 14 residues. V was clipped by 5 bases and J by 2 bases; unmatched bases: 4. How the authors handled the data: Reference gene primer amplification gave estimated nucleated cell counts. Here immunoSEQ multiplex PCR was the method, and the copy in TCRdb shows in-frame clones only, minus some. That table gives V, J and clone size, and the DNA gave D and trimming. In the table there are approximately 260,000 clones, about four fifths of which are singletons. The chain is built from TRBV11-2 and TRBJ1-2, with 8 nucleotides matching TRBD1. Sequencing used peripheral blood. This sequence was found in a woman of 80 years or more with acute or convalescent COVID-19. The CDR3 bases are TGTGCCAGCAGCCCGACAGGGGCGAACTATGGCTACACCTTC. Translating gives CASSPTGANYGYTF.